A single sample gave rise to the 15 T cell receptor beta chains below, sequenced in a study of blood T cells in healthy people across ages. Sample-barcoded 5' priming and a J-beta primer mix drove a second PCR of roughly 7 to 11 cycles. TCRdb ran MiXCR on the 5' RACE reads and lists one entry per CDR3 protein. Seen here are hundreds of thousands of distinct CDR3 sequences, about 47% observed once, and the top ten hold 15% to 20%. Sample: blood. The receptors come from a man older than 75 in good health.

This sequence joins TRBV6-5 and TRBJ2-3, with a possible D match to TRBD1 (6 bases). Trimming took off 2 bases at V and 4 bases at J, with 10 bases between the two ends. Germline V gene data show CDR1 as MNHEY and CDR2 as SVGAGI. There are 14 residues in the CDR3. The DNA for the CDR3 is TGTGCCAGCAGTTACGAGTGGACAGCAGATACGCAGTATTTT. Residues: CASSYEWTADTQYF.

The chain carries TRBV20-1 and TRBJ2-1; a possible D gene is TRBD2 (6 bases). The germline V gene has CDR1 DFQATT and CDR2 SNEGSKA (reference sequence). Deletions cut 7 bases from V and 2 bases from J, with 15 bases between. This CDR3 spans 14 amino acids. The CDR3 loop is CSGIPGLAYNEQFF. The CDR3 bases are TGCAGTGGAATACCGGGACTTGCCTACAATGAGCAGTTCTTC.

V usage is TRBV28 and J usage is TRBJ2-7; 9 bases align to TRBD1. The CDR3 is 18 amino acids. The junction had 14 bases not matched to a gene; V was cut back by 5 bases and J by 0 bases. The germline V gene has CDR1 MDHEN and CDR2 SYDVKM. CDR3 amino acids: CASSPTGQGTPSSYEQYF. CDR3 DNA sequence: TGTGCCAGCAGTCCCACGGGACAGGGAACACCCTCCTCCTACGAGCAGTACTTC.

This clonotype was observed a few times. The chain carries TRBV28 and TRBJ2-7; TRBD2 is a possible D gene (5 bases). Germline assignment: CDR1 MDHEN and CDR2 SYDVKM. Trimming left V 3 bases short and J 3 bases short, with 15 bases between. The CDR3 has 15 residues. The CDR3 nucleotides read TGTGCCAGCAGTTTTGGTGGCAGCGACTACTACGAGCAGTACTTC. Amino acids: CASSFGGSDYYEQYF.

This clonotype was picked up a small number of times. V gene TRBV20-1 combines with J gene TRBJ2-7; 9 bases match TRBD2. The DNA end favors TRBJ2-5, so the J call may be wrong. CDR3 length equals 13 residues. The germline V gene encodes CDR1 DFQATT and CDR2 SNEGSKA (reference sequence). CDR3 loop: CSAPPLAGETQYF. In DNA form, the CDR3 reads TGCAGTGCCCCGCCGCTAGCGGGGGAGACCCAGTACTTC.

This chain connects TRBV28 to TRBJ2-7; D may be TRBD2 (6 bases). Germline V lookup: CDR1 MDHEN, CDR2 SYDVKM. CDR3 size: 11 residues. V shed 10 bases and J shed 3 bases, with 10 bases lying between them. CDR3 sequence: CATNGGYEQYF. The CDR3 DNA follows: TGTGCCACCAACGGGGGCTACGAGCAGTACTTC.

This clonotype was seen a handful of times. J is TRBJ2-1 and V is TRBV12-3 or TRBV12-4; D is perhaps TRBD1 or TRBD2 (5 bases each). TRBJ2-7 explains the end of the DNA better; the J call may be wrong. The CDR3 loop spans 15 amino acids. This CDR3 is CASSLRDQAYNEQYF. The DNA of the CDR3 is TGTGCCAGCAGTCTCCGGGACCAGGCCTACAATGAGCAGTACTTC.

This clonotype has at least ten counts. This chain joins TRBV10-3 and TRBJ2-3, with 8 bases identical to TRBD1. The CDR3 is made up of 14 amino acids. Germline V gene lookup returns CDR1 ENHRY and CDR2 SYGVKD. Written as DNA, the CDR3 is TGTGCGACCCGGGACAGGAAGGAGGCAGATACGCAGTATTTT. It is translated as CATRDRKEADTQYF.

The chain employs TRBV29-1 and TRBJ2-1, with TRBD2 identical over 9 bases. Germline values: CDR1 SQVTM, CDR2 ANQGSEA. CDR3 length: 13 amino acids. Trimming at V came to 4 bases and at J to 10 bases, leaving 8 bases not matched to a gene. The CDR3 DNA follows: TGCAGCGTTGGGCGGGAGGGCCCCAACGAGCAGTTCTTC. This codes for CSVGREGPNEQFF.

The rearrangement uses TRBV15 and TRBJ1-4; D is uncertain. CDR3 size: 16 residues. Per germline, CDR1 LNHNV and CDR2 YYDKDF (reference sequence). The ends were cut back, 1 base at V and 1 base at J, with 10 bases in the middle. CDR3 bases: TGTGCCACCAGCAGAGCTCGAGGGAGAACTAATGAAAAACTGTTTTTT. Protein: CATSRARGRTNEKLFF.

About this clonotype: This could be a read error, since a much larger clone is one nucleotide away. V usage is TRBV29-1 and J usage is TRBJ2-5; D is undetermined. The CDR3 spans 14 residues. The germline CDR1 and CDR2 sequences are SQVTM and ANQGSEA. V lost 3 bases and J 11 bases, leaving 22 bases between the germline ends. CDR3 loop: CSVDSWATSNEQYF. Written as DNA, the CDR3 is TGCAGCGTTGATTCCTGGGCTACTTCTAATGAGCAGTACTTC.

This clonotype was counted between two and nine times. This CDR3 is CASSQDGTGYEQYF. Written as DNA, the CDR3 is TGCGCCAGCAGCCAAGACGGGACAGGCTACGAGCAGTACTTC. The chain recombines TRBV4-1 with TRBJ2-7; 8 nucleotides line up with TRBD1. Germline V lookup: CDR1 MGHRA, CDR2 YSYEKL. The CDR3 is 14 residues long. The ends lost 0 bases at V and 3 bases at J; junction bases unmatched: 1.

At least ten counts were recorded for this clonotype. The gene calls are TRBV5-1 and TRBJ2-5; weak D call: TRBD1 (5 bases). V lost 4 bases, J lost 3 bases, and 16 bases lay in between. The CDR3 is made up of 15 amino acids. The germline gives CDR1 SGHRS, CDR2 YFSETQ. DNA of the CDR3: TGCGCCAGCAGCCCCCTTCCGGGCAGGGAAGAGACCCAGTACTTC. Translating it yields CASSPLPGREETQYF.

This chain joins TRBV24-1 and TRBJ2-1, with 10 bases aligning to TRBD2. The DNA end is a closer match to TRBJ2-7, so the J assignment may be wrong. Looked up from germline, CDR1 is KGHDR and CDR2 is SFDVKD. The length of the CDR3 is 16 residues. The CDR3 here is CATSDFASGGYNEQYF. The CDR3 DNA reads as TGTGCCACCAGTGATTTTGCTAGCGGGGGATACAATGAGCAGTACTTC.

This clonotype was detected only a few times. The chain links TRBV4-2 to TRBJ2-3, with D tentatively TRBD2 (5 bases). V was pared by 1 base and J by 3 bases, with 14 bases between. The CDR3 runs 16 residues. Germline CDR1 LGHNA, CDR2 YNFKEQ. CDR3 sequence reads: CASSQVSPSRTDTQYF. The CDR3 DNA is TGTGCCAGCAGCCAAGTTAGTCCTAGCAGGACAGATACGCAGTATTTT.